This T cell receptor (beta chain) was found in a study of shared clonotypes between healthy human individuals (dated by TCRdb to the early 2020s). For context, the study as a whole: A few men and two women, aged 18 to 49 years, made up the cohort. For each donor, CD4 naive and CD4 memory were each given three plates, CD8 naive was given two plates, and CD8 memory was given one plate. To increase sequencing depth and limit assay-specific biases, TCR repertoire library preparation and sequencing were carried out by different laboratories using diverse techniques. Leukapheresis yielded between about 0.94 and 8.9 billion PBMCs per donor. To estimate repertoire size and how much clonotypes are shared between individuals, the study performed deep sequencing of blood TCR repertoires from a few healthy adults. Beyond this particular receptor, the publication reports: The genetic and exposure-history diversity represented was limited by the small number of donors. Naive subsets generally had larger estimated clonotype richness than memory subsets. About 5% of naive CD4, 3.5% of naive CD8, approximately 2.2% of memory CD4, and over 0.35% of memory CD8 clonotypes were shared across a few donors. Incomplete sequencing was indicated by rarefaction of sorted-subset datasets, despite the large sequencing depth. Pairwise subsampling indicated that sequencing depth was expected to affect the degree of clonotype sharing among donors. Sampling was limited to blood, and TCR repertoires in tissue likely differ from TCR repertoires in blood. Clonotypes shared by all four sorted-subset donors showed higher generation probabilities than non-shared clonotypes.

The CDR3 holds 14 amino acids from the cysteine to the phenylalanine. Of all the DNA, just the CDR3 is kept, 42 bases in frame from base 1. The germline V gene (reference sequence) supplies CDR1 LNHNV and CDR2 YYDKDF. Between the V and J ends, shortened by 4 bases and 2 bases respectively, the junction contains 12 bases. For this clone: Its antigen is currently not known. Base qualities are not recorded, but no much larger clone differs from it by a single base.

Using the deep immunoSEQ assay, TCR CDR3 regions were amplified from genomic DNA by multiplex PCR. Extracted genomic DNA from each cell subset was distributed evenly across all wells of several immunoSEQ 96-well plates, and each plate was treated as a replicate. For sorted subsets, 200 to 250 ng of genomic DNA, equivalent to 25,000 to 35,000 T cell genomes, went into each replicate PCR. The purified libraries were quantified using a Qubit 3.0 fluorometer, sized with a Bioanalyzer 2100, and then quantified again using the KAPA Library Quantification kit. Each immunoSEQ 96-well plate was sequenced on its own single-read 150-cycle Illumina NextSeq 550 flow cell. From the authors' description of their analysis: The immunoSEQ output contained only junctional sequences without quality scores, so filtering could not match that applied to full-length reads. To assign V/J genes and CDR3, sequences were annotated against IMGT germline references using PyIR, a Python wrapper for IgBLAST v1.9. Any read was removed if the V/J assignment was weak (E-value above 1e-6), the CDR3 was missing, or the read contained stop codons, out-of-frame junctions, or ambiguous translated residues. V3J clonotypes were defined as sequences sharing the same inferred V gene, J gene, and CDR3 amino acid sequence. To compute the percentage overlap between repertoires, the number of shared unique clonotypes was divided by the size of the smaller repertoire. RTK rarefaction, the Chao1 estimator, and Recon v2.1 estimates of unobserved clonotypes were used to assess repertoire richness. For all TCRbeta clonotypes obtained by the gDNA method from a few donors, generation probabilities were computed with OLGA. The table comes from immuneACCESS by way of TCRdb, which keeps in-frame sequences with V and J called. Part of the clones is missing from these tables; in studies checked, under half for an unresolved V gene and the rest for unknown reasons. The V and J calls and clone size come from that table; D and trimming were worked out from the DNA. This sample lists roughly 2,500,000 clones; 93% were detected once. Roughly 0.36% of the sample goes to the ten largest clones.

The donors were healthy, HIV-negative adults with no recently reported acute infections or vaccinations. Only Caucasian adults living in Nashville, Tennessee, USA were represented among the donors. CD4+ T cells were enriched through magnetic negative selection, after which naive cells were positively selected on CD45RA and the remaining negative fraction served as the memory subset. After blood collection by leukapheresis, PBMCs were isolated using Ficoll-Histopaque density gradient centrifugation and then cryopreserved in the vapor phase of liquid nitrogen. Purity and quantity of every magnetically sorted T cell population were checked by analytical flow cytometry. Each sorted fraction had its genomic DNA isolated and then quantified by UV absorbance on a Nanodrop 2000c.

Input material: naive CD4+ T cells from PBMCs. Per the publication, the cell subset or site label means: CD45RA+ positively selected. The chain is assembled from TRBV15 and TRBJ2-7; the D segment could be TRBD1, given 6 matching bases. The receptor was isolated from a man between 18 and 35 years old in good health. Some clones in this sample may be carry-over from other donors' samples. The nucleotides read TGTGCCACCAGCACAGACAGGTTTACCTACGAGCAGTACTTC. This encodes CATSTDRFTYEQYF.